The clone carrying this T cell receptor beta chain came up a few times. This CDR3 comprises 14 residues. The V gene's germline CDR1 is LNHDA and CDR2 SQIVND (reference sequence). Trimming shortened V by 10 bases and J by 3 bases, and 18 bases separated the two germline ends. TCRdb re-called the 5' RACE reads through MiXCR, storing one row per CDR3 protein. The sample records a few hundred thousand distinct CDR3 sequences, about a fifth being singletons. This entry comes from a study of T-cell memory formation after mild COVID-19. This sequence was found in an adult woman who had mild COVID-19 (a few samples of this study predate the infection). Cell type and time point are not known. Material for sequencing was PBMCs or a T cell subset sorted from them (not recorded which). The chain carries TRBV19 and TRBJ1-2, with a tentative D call TRBD1 (5 bases). The CDR3 loop is CAIRTRDEDYGYTF. The CDR3 coding sequence is TGTGCCATTAGAACCAGGGACGAGGACTATGGCTACACCTTC.